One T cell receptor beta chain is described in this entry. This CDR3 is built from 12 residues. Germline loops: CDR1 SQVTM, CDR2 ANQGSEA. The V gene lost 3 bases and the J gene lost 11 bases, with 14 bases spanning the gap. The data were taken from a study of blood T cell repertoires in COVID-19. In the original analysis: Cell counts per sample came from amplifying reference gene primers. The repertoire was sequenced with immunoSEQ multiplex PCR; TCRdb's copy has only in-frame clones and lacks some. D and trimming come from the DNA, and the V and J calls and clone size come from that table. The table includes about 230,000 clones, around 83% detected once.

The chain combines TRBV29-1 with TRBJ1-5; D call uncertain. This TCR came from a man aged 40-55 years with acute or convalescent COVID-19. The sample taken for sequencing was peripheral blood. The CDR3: CSVESGSEAQHF. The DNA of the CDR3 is TGCAGCGTTGAGTCTGGGTCAGAGGCCCAGCATTTT.